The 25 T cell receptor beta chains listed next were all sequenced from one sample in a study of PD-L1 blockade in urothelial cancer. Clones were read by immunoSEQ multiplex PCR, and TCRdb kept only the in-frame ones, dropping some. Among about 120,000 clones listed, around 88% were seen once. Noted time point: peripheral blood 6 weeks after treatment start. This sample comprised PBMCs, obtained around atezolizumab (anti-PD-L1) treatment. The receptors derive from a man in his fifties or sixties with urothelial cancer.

CDR3: CASSMGGLAGVSEQYF. The CDR3 DNA reads TGTGCCAGCAGCATGGGGGGTCTAGCGGGAGTCAGCGAGCAGTACTTC. V gene TRBV9 combines with J gene TRBJ2-7; TRBD2 matches 10 bases. Trimming cost V 4 bases and J 6 bases; bases outside gene matches: 13. Germline CDR1 SGDLS, CDR2 YYNGEE. The CDR3 runs to 16 residues.

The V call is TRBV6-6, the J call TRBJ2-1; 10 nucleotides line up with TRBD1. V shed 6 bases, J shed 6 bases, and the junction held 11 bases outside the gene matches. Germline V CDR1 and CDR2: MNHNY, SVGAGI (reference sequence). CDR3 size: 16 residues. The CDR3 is CASRTTWTGGSNEQFF. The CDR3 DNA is TGTGCCAGCAGAACCACTTGGACAGGGGGGTCCAATGAGCAGTTCTTC.

DNA for the CDR3: TGCGCCAGCAGCTCAGATGCAGGGGGAACTAATGAAAAACTGTTTTTT. Amino acids: CASSSDAGGTNEKLFF. This chain connects TRBV5-1 to TRBJ1-4, with 7 bases fitting TRBD1. CDR1 is SGHRS, CDR2 YFSETQ, per germline. The CDR3 totals 16 residues. After removal of 3 bases from V and 1 base from J, the junction contained 6 bases not matched to a gene.

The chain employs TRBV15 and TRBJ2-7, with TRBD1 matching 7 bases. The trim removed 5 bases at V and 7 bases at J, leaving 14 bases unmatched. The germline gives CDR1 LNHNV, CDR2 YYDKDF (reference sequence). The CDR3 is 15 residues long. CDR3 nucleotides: TGTGCCACCAGCGCCCGCTGGCAGGGGGTGGATGAGCAGTACTTC. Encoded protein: CATSARWQGVDEQYF.

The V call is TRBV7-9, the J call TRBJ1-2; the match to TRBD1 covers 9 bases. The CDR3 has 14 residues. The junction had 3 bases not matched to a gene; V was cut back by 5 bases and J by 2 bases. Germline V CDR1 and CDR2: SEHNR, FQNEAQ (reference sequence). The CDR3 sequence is CASSPTGGNYGYTF. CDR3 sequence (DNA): TGTGCCAGCAGCCCGACAGGGGGAAACTATGGCTACACCTTC.

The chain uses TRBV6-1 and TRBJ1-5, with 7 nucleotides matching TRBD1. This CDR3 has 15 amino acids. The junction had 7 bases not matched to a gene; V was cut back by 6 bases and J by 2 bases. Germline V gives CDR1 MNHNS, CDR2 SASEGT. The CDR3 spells CASREQGRGNQPQHF. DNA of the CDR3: TGTGCCAGCAGGGAACAGGGGAGAGGCAATCAGCCCCAGCATTTT.

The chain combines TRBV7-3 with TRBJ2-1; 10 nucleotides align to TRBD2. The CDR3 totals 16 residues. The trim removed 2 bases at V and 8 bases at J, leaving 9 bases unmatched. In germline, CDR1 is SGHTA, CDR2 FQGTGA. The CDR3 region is CASSLGGSGRPDEQFF. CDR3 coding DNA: TGTGCCAGCAGCTTAGGGGGTAGCGGGAGGCCCGATGAGCAGTTCTTC.

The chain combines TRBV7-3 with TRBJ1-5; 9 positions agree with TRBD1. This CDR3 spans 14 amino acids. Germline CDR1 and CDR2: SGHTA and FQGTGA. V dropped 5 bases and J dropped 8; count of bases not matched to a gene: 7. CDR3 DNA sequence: TGTGCCAGCAGCACTACAGGGGGCGCCGAGCCCCAGCATTTT. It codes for CASSTTGGAEPQHF.

The CDR3: CASSWTTGYLGGELFF. The CDR3 DNA sequence: TGTGCCAGCAGCTGGACAACAGGGTATTTGGGCGGGGAGCTGTTTTTT. The chain employs TRBV5-5 and TRBJ2-2; maybe TRBD1 (6 bases). V lost 3 bases and J 7 bases, leaving 19 bases between the germline ends. CDR3 length equals 16 residues. Germline V gives CDR1 SGHKS, CDR2 YYEKEE (reference sequence).

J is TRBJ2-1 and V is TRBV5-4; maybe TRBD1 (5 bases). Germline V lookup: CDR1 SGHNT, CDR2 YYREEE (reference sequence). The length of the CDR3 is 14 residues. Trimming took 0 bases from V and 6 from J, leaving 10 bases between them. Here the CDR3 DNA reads TGTGCCAGCAGCTTGGAGGGGCTAGGCAATGAGCAGTTCTTC. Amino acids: CASSLEGLGNEQFF.

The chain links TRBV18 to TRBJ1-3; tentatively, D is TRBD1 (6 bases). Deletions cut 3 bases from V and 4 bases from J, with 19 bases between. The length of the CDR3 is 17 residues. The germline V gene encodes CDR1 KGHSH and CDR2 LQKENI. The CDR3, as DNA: TGTGCCAGCTCACCTCAAGAAACAGGGTTAAGCGGAAACACCATATATTTT. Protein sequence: CASSPQETGLSGNTIYF.

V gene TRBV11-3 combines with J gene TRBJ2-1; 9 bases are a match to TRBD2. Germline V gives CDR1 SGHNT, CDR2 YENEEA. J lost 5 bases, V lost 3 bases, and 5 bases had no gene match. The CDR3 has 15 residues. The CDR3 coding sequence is TGTGCCAGCAGCTTGATTAGACTAGCGGACAATGAGCAGTTCTTC. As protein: CASSLIRLADNEQFF.

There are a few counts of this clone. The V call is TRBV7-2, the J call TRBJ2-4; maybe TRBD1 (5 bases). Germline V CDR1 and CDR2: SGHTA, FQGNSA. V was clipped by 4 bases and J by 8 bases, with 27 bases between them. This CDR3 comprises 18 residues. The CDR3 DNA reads TGTGCCAGCAGCTCTCAGGACAACCGTTCCCCCAAAAAAGACATTCAGTACTTC. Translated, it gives CASSSQDNRSPKKDIQYF.

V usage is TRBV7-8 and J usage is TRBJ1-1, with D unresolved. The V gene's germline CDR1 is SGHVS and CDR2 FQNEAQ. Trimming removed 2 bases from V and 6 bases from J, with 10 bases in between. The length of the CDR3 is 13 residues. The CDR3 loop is CASSLNGRAEAFF. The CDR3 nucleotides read TGTGCCAGCAGCTTAAACGGGCGGGCTGAAGCTTTCTTT.

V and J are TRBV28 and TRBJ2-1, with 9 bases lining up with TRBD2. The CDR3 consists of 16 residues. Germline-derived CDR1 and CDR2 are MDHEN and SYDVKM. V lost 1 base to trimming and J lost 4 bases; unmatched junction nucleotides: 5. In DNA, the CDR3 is TGTGCCAGCAGTTTATTCGCAGCGGGAGGTTACAATGAGCAGTTCTTC. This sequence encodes CASSLFAAGGYNEQFF.

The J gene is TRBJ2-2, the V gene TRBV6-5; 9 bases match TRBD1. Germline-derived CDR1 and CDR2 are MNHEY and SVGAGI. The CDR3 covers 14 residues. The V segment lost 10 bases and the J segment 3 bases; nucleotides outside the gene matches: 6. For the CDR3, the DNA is TGTGCCACCAGGACAGGGGACTACACCGGGGAGCTGTTTTTT. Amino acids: CATRTGDYTGELFF.

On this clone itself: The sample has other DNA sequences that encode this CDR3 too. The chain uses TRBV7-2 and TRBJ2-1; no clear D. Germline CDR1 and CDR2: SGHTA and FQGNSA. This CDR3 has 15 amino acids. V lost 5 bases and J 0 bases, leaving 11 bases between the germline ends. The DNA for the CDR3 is TGTGCCAGCAGCCCAACTTTGAGCTCCTACAATGAGCAGTTCTTC. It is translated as CASSPTLSSYNEQFF.

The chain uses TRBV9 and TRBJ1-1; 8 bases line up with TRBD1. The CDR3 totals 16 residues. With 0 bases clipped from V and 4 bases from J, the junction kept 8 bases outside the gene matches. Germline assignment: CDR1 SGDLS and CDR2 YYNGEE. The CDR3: CASSVADREFGTEAFF. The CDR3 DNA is TGTGCCAGCAGCGTAGCGGACAGGGAGTTCGGCACTGAAGCTTTCTTT.

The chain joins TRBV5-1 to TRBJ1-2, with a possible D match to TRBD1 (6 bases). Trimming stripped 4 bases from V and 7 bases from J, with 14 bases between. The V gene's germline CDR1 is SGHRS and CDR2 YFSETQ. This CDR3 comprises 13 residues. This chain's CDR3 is CASSPQGSSGYTF. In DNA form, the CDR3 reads TGCGCCAGCAGCCCTCAGGGGAGTTCTGGCTACACCTTC.

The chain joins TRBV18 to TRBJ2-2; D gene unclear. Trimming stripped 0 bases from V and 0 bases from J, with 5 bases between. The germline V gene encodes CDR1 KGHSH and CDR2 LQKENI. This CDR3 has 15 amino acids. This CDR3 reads CASSPPSANTGELFF. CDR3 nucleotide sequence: TGTGCCAGCTCACCACCCAGCGCGAACACCGGGGAGCTGTTTTTT.

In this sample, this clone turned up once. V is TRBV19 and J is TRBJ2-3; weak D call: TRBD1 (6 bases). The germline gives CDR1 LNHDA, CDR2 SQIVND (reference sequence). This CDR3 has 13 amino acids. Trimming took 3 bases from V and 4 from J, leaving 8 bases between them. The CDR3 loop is CASSIPGADTQYF. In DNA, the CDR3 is TGTGCCAGTAGTATCCCAGGGGCAGATACGCAGTATTTT.

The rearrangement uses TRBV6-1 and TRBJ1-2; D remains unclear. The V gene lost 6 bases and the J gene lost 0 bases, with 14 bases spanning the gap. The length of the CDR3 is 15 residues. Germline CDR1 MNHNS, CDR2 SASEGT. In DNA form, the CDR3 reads TGTGCCAGCAGAGGCCAGACTATTTCTAACTATGGCTACACCTTC. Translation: CASRGQTISNYGYTF.

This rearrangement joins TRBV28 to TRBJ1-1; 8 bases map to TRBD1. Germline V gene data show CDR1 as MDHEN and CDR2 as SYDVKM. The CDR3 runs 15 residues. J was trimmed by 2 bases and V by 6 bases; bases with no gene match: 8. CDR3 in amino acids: CASSLGQGLNTEAFF. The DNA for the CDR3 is TGTGCCAGCAGCCTCGGACAGGGACTAAACACTGAAGCTTTCTTT.

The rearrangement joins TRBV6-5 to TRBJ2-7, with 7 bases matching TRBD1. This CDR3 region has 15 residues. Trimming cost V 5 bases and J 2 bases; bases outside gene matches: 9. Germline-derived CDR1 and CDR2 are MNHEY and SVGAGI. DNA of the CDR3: TGTGCCAGCAGTACCCCGGGACAGCTGGCCTACGAGCAGTACTTC. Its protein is CASSTPGQLAYEQYF.

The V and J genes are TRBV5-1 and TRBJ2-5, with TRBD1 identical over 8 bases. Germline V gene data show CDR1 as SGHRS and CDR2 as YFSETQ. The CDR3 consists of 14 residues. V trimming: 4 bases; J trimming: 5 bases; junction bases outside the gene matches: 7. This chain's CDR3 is CASSLRTGSETQYF. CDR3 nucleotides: TGCGCCAGCAGCCTCAGGACAGGGTCTGAGACCCAGTACTTC.